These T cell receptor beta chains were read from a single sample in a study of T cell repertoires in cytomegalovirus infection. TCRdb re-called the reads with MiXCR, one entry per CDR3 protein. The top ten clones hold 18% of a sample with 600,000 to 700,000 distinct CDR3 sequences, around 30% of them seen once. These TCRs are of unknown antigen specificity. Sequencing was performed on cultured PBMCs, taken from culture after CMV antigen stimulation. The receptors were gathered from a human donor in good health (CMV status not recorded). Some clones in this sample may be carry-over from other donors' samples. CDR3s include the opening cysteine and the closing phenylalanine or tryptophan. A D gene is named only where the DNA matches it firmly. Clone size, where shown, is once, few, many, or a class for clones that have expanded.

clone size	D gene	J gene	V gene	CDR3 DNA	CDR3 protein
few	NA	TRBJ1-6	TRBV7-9	TGTGCCAGCAGCTTAAGCCTTGGACAGTCTAATAATTCACCCCTCCACTTT	CASSLSLGQSNNSPLHF
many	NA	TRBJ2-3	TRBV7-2	TGTGCCAGCAGCTTAGACAGGGCGGCAGATACGCAGTATTTT	CASSLDRAADTQYF
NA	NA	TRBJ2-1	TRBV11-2	TGTGCCAGCAGCTTCGCCGGTGATGGCGGGTACTATGAGCAGTTCTTC	CASSFAGDGGYYEQFF
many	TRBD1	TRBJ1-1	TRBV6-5	TGTGCCAGCAGTTACGGACAGGCCACTGAAGCTTTCTTT	CASSYGQATEAFF
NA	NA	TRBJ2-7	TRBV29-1	TGCAGCGCCCAAAGGTCTCTATCTGCTGAAACCGAGCAGTACTTC	CSAQRSLSAETEQYF
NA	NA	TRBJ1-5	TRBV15	TGTGCCACCAGCAGGGGGGGTGGCGGATTCAATCAGCCCCAGCATTTT	CATSRGGGGFNQPQHF
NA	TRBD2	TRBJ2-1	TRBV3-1	TGTGCCAGCAGAGCGCGGGGGGGAGACTCCTACAATGAGCAGTTCTTC	CASRARGGDSYNEQFF
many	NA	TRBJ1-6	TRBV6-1	TGTGCCAGCAGCGCCAGGGATAGAAGGTCGAATTCACCCCTCCACTTT	CASSARDRRSNSPLHF
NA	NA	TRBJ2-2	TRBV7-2	TGTGCCAGCAGTTTCAGTGCCGGACTGAACACCGGGGAGCTGTTTTTT	CASSFSAGLNTGELFF
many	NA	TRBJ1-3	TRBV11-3	TGTGCCAGCAGCTTAGAAGGGACTGCTGGAAACACCATATATTTT	CASSLEGTAGNTIYF
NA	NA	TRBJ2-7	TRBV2	TGTGCCAGCAGTGGATGCCAGGGTTGCGAGCAGTACTTC	CASSGCQGCEQYF
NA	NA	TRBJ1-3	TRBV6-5	TGTGCCAGCAGTTACTCGCGCTCTGGAAACACCATATATTTT	CASSYSRSGNTIYF
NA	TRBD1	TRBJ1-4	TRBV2	TGTGCCAGCAGTGAAGGAAGCGGGACAGGGAGGTCCTCCGTTTTT	CASSEGSGTGRSSVF
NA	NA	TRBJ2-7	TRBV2	TGTGCCAGCAGTGGGGCAGGGAACGAGCAGTACTTC	CASSGAGNEQYF
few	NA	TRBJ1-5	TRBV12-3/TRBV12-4	TGTGCCAGCTGGGGGGGGGCTCCGGAGCCCCAGCATTTT	CASWGGAPEPQHF
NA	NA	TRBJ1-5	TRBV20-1	TGCAGTGCGATAGGAGTGAACAATCAGCCCCAGCATTTT	CSAIGVNNQPQHF
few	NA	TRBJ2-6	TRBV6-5	TGTGCCAGCAGTCGGACAGACCGAAGCTCTGGGGCCAACGTCCTGACTTTC	CASSRTDRSSGANVLTF
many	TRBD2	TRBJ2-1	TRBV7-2	TGTGCCAGCGGGACTAGCCGAAACAATGAGCAGTTCTTC	CASGTSRNNEQFF
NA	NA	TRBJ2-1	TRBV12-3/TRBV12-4	TGTGCCAGCAGTTTAAGTGCGGTCAATGAGCAGTTCTTC	CASSLSAVNEQFF
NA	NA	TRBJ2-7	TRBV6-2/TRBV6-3	TGTGCCAGCAGTTACGTGGAGGTGGGGGAGCAGTACTTC	CASSYVEVGEQYF
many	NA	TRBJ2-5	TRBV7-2	TGTGCCAGCAGCTTAGGTAGCCCGTACCAAGAGACCCAGTACTTC	CASSLGSPYQETQYF
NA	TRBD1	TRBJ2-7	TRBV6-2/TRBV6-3	TGTGCCAGCTGGGACAGGGCTGCCTACGAGCAGTACTTC	CASWDRAAYEQYF
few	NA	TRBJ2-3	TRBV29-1	TGCAGCGTTGGCCCCAGACTTACAGATACGCAGTATTTT	CSVGPRLTDTQYF
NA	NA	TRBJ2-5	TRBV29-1	TGCAGCGTTGAAAGGGAGAAAGAGACCCAGTACTTC	CSVEREKETQYF
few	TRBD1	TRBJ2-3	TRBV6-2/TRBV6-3	TGTGCCAGCAGTTACTCCGCAGGGGGCGCAGCAGATACGCAGTATTTT	CASSYSAGGAADTQYF
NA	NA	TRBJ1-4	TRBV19	TGTGCCAGTAGTCGCCGGGAAGAAAAACTGTTTTTT	CASSRREEKLFF
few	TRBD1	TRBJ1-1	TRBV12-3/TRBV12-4	TGTGCCAGCAGTTTAGAGATAAGGGTGGTACAGGGGGGCACTGAAGCTTTCTTT	CASSLEIRVVQGGTEAFF
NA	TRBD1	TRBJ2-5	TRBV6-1	TGTGCCAGCACCCCTCGAGGACAGGGAGAGACCCAGTACTTC	CASTPRGQGETQYF
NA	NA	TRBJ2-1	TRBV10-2	TGCGCCGCGCGGTCGGTCGATGGGGATGAGCAGTTCTTC	CAARSVDGDEQFF
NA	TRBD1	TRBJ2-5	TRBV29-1	TGCAGCGTTGCGCGACAGGGTAATTACGAGACCCAGTACTTC	CSVARQGNYETQYF
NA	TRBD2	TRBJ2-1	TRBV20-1	TGCAGTGCTAGAGATACCGGGGGGGAATCATCCTACAATGAGCAGTTCTTC	CSARDTGGESSYNEQFF
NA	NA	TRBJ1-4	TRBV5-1	TGCGCCAGCAGCTTCACGGGGGAGAATGAAAAACTGTTTTTT	CASSFTGENEKLFF
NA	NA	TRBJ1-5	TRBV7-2	TGTGCCAGCAGCTTGGGAGGGATGTATCAGCCCCAGCATTTT	CASSLGGMYQPQHF
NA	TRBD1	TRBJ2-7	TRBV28	TGTGCCAGCAGTTCCGGGACAGACCCCTACGAGCAGTACTTC	CASSSGTDPYEQYF
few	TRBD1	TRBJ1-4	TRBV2	TGTGCCAGCAGTGAAGCGCGGGACAGAAGCTACAATGAAAAACTGTTTTTT	CASSEARDRSYNEKLFF
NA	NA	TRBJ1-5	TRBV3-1	TGTGCCAGCAGCCAAGGGGACGGGCAGCCCCAGCATTTT	CASSQGDGQPQHF
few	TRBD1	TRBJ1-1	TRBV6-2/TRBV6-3	TGTGCCAGCAGTTACGAGGGGGCGCGAACTGAAGCTTTCTTT	CASSYEGARTEAFF
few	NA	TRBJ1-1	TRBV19	TGTGCCAGCCATCCCATCGGGTCAGTGAACACTGAAGCTTTCTTT	CASHPIGSVNTEAFF
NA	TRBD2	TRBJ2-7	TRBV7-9	TGTGCCAGCAGTCCCAGCTATGGCGGGAGTGTCAACGAGCAGTACTTC	CASSPSYGGSVNEQYF
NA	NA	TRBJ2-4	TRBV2	TGTGCCAGCAGTGGCGTTCTAGCCAAAAACATTCAGTACTTC	CASSGVLAKNIQYF
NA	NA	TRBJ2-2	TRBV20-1	TGCAGTGCCACGACAGGCTACACCGGGGAGCTGTTTTTT	CSATTGYTGELFF
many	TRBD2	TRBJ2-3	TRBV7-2	TGTGCCAGCAGCTGGAGCGGGAGGGGTGATACGCAGTATTTT	CASSWSGRGDTQYF
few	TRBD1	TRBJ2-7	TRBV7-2	TGTGCCAGCAGCATTAGTGTTGGGACAGGGGGCCACGAGCAGTACTTC	CASSISVGTGGHEQYF
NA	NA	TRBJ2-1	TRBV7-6	TGTGCCAGCAGCTTCCCGGGATCCTTCAATGAGCAGTTCTTC	CASSFPGSFNEQFF
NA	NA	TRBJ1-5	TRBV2	TGTGCCAGCAGTGAAGCGCCAGATCAGCCCCAGCATTTT	CASSEAPDQPQHF
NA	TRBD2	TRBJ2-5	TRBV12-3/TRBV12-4	TGTGCCAGCAGCAAGGGACTAGCGGGAGGAGAGACCCAGTACTTC	CASSKGLAGGETQYF
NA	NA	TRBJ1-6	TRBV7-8	TGTGCCAGCCGCACAAACACGGGCAATGGCTCACCCCTCCACTTT	CASRTNTGNGSPLHF
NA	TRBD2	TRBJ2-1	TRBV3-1	TGTGCCAGCAGCCCCCGGCTAGCGGGGGGCCAGAATGAGCAGTTCTTC	CASSPRLAGGQNEQFF
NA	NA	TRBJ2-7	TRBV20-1	TGCAGTGCTATCTGGACTCAGACCTACGAGCAGTACTTC	CSAIWTQTYEQYF
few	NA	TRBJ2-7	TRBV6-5	TGTGCCAGCAGCCGGGGACCCTCCGAGCAGTACTTC	CASSRGPSEQYF
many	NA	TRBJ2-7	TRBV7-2	TGTGCCAGCAGCCCGACGGTCACCTCCTACGAGCAGTACTTC	CASSPTVTSYEQYF
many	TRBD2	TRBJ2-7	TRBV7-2	TGTGCCAGCAGCTTAACCCGGGGGGCCTACGAGCAGTACTTC	CASSLTRGAYEQYF
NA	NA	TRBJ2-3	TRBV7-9	TGTGCCAGCAGCGCTCAGATTCCAGATACGCAGTATTTT	CASSAQIPDTQYF
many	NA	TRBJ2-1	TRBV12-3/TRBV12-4	TGTGCCAGCAGTTTAGCGGGCGGAGGAGGGCATGAGCAGTTCTTC	CASSLAGGGGHEQFF
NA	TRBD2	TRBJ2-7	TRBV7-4	TGTGCCAGCAGCGGGGAGGCCCGGGGGGGCTACGAGCAGTACTTC	CASSGEARGGYEQYF
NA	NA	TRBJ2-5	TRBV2	TGTGCCAGCAGTGACCGGACCGGGCTTCAAGAGACCCAGTACTTC	CASSDRTGLQETQYF
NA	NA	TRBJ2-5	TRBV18	TGTGCCAGCTCACCACTTCCAGGGGGAGGCGAGACCCAGTACTTC	CASSPLPGGGETQYF
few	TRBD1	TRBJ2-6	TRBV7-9	TGTGCCAGCAGCAACAGGGGGGCTGGGGCCAACGTCCTGACTTTC	CASSNRGAGANVLTF